This record looks at one T cell receptor (beta chain) sequence and its context. This record comes from a study of control samples from healthy donors and cancer patients. This CDR3 spans 15 amino acids. Germline lookup yields CDR1 MNHEY and CDR2 SVGEGT. The V and J ends lost 4 bases and 1 base respectively, with 14 bases between them. TCRdb's table, derived via immunoSEQ multiplex PCR, lists solely in-frame clones and lacks some. This table holds about 51,000 clones, approximately 90% found once. Source material: PBMCs. The receptor comes from a man between 35 and 55 years old with colorectal cancer. V usage is TRBV6-2 or TRBV6-3 and J usage is TRBJ2-7; D is unresolved. The CDR3 sequence: CASSSPFDGSYEQYF. The CDR3 coding sequence is TGTGCCAGCAGTTCACCCTTCGACGGATCCTACGAGCAGTACTTC.